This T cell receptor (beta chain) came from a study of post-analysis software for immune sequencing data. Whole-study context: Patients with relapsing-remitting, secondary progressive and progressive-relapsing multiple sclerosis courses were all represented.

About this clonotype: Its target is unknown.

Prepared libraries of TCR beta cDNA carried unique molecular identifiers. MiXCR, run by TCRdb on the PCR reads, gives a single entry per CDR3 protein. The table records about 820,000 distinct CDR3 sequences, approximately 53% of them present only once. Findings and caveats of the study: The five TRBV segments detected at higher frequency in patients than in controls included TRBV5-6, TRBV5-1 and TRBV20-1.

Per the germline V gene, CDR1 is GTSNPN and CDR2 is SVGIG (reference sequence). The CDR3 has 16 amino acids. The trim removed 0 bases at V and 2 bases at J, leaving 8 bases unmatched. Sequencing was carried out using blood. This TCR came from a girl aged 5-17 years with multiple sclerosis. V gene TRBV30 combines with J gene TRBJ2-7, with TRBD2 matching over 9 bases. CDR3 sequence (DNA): TGTGCCTGGAGTGTACAGCTAGCGGGGATCCCCTACGAGCAGTACTTC. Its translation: CAWSVQLAGIPYEQYF.